A single sample is the source of the 26 T cell receptor beta chains below, sequenced in a study of blood T cell repertoires in COVID-19. Produced via immunoSEQ multiplex PCR; TCRdb's table is partial and in-frame only. The repertoire holds more than 400,000 clones, with 87% as singletons. The specimen was PBMCs or T cells enriched from blood (not recorded which). These receptors were obtained from a woman between 18 and 29 years old who had recovered from COVID-19.

Only a few counts were recorded for this clone. J is TRBJ1-2 and V is TRBV11-2, with a tentative D call TRBD1 (5 bases). Germline V gene sequence: CDR1 SGHAT, CDR2 FQNNGV. Between the trimmed V and J ends, which lost 6 bases and 4 bases, there was a span of 18 bases. The CDR3 totals 15 residues. CDR3: CASRDTGGIGYGYTF. The CDR3 DNA reads TGTGCCAGCAGAGATACGGGGGGGATTGGCTATGGCTACACCTTC.

The rearrangement joins TRBV6-5 to TRBJ1-2; perhaps TRBD1 as D (5 bases). Germline V gene data show CDR1 as MNHEY and CDR2 as SVGAGI. Trimming removed 5 bases at V and 8 bases at J, with 15 bases between. The CDR3 length is 13 residues. The CDR3 bases are TGTGCCAGCAGTAACACCAGGGTAGCAGGCTACACCTTC. Residues: CASSNTRVAGYTF.

The J gene is TRBJ2-1, the V gene TRBV2, with 7 bases matching TRBD2. The V and J ends lost 8 bases and 0 bases, in that order; junction bases with no gene match: 1. This CDR3 spans 13 amino acids. Germline V gene sequence: CDR1 SNHLY, CDR2 FYNNEI. The CDR3 here is CASGGDSYNEQFF. The CDR3 bases are TGTGCCAGCGGGGGGGACTCCTACAATGAGCAGTTCTTC.

This chain connects TRBV5-1 to TRBJ2-7, with a tentative D call TRBD1 (5 bases). V was clipped by 4 bases and J by 2 bases, with 16 bases between them. The CDR3 spans 15 residues. The germline V gene encodes CDR1 SGHRS and CDR2 YFSETQ. The CDR3, as DNA: TGCGCCAGCAGCCCCCGGCAGGGCTCTCCCTACGAGCAGTACTTC. Translated, it gives CASSPRQGSPYEQYF.

A single count supports this clone. The rearrangement joins TRBV9 to TRBJ1-2, with a weak D call TRBD1 (6 bases). This CDR3 spans 14 amino acids. The germline CDR1 and CDR2 sequences are SGDLS and YYNGEE. V was clipped by 0 bases and J by 6 bases, with 12 bases between them. For the CDR3, the DNA is TGTGCCAGCAGCGTAGGTCAGGGGCGGGATGGCTACACCTTC. This translates into CASSVGQGRDGYTF.

The chain recombines TRBV19 with TRBJ1-3; D ambiguous. Germline values: CDR1 LNHDA, CDR2 SQIVND (reference sequence). V lost 8 bases and J lost 0, with 26 bases in between. The CDR3 is made up of 19 amino acids. The CDR3 DNA reads as TGTGCCAGTGCCCGAGCCACGGGATTGGTGACGGTCTCTGGAAACACCATATATTTT. Its protein is CASARATGLVTVSGNTIYF.

This clone appeared a few times. V is TRBV5-1 and J is TRBJ1-4, with D perhaps matching TRBD1 (5 bases). Trimming took 2 bases from V and 4 from J, leaving 9 bases between them. This CDR3 spans 14 amino acids. Germline CDR1 SGHRS, CDR2 YFSETQ. The CDR3 coding sequence is TGCGCCAGCAGCTTAGGGGTGAATAATGAAAAACTGTTTTTT. Protein: CASSLGVNNEKLFF.

V gene TRBV2 combines with J gene TRBJ2-2; a weak D match, TRBD1 (6 bases). V was pared by 7 bases and J by 2 bases, with 11 bases between. This CDR3 has 14 residues. From germline, CDR1 is SNHLY and CDR2 FYNNEI. The CDR3 region has the DNA TGTGCCAGCATACAGGGAACCAACACCGGGGAGCTGTTTTTT. Translating gives CASIQGTNTGELFF.

This sequence joins TRBV5-1 and TRBJ2-1; TRBD1 matches 9 bases. Trimming at V came to 3 bases and at J to 5 bases, leaving 9 bases not matched to a gene. This CDR3 is built from 16 residues. CDR1 is SGHRS and CDR2 is YFSETQ in the germline V gene. CDR3 in DNA: TGCGCCAGCAGCTGGGGGGACAGGGAATGGAACAATGAGCAGTTCTTC. This encodes CASSWGDREWNNEQFF.

This sequence joins TRBV4-2 and TRBJ1-3, with TRBD1 matching 8 bases. This CDR3 has 17 residues. J was trimmed by 4 bases and V by 3 bases; bases with no gene match: 11. CDR1 is LGHNA and CDR2 is YNFKEQ in the germline V gene. CDR3 nucleotides: TGTGCCAGCAGCCAGGGGGGACAGGCAGGGACGGGAAACACCATATATTTT. It codes for CASSQGGQAGTGNTIYF.

J is TRBJ2-7 and V is TRBV10-3, with D maybe TRBD2 (6 bases). CDR1 is ENHRY and CDR2 is SYGVKD in the germline V gene. V was shortened by 6 bases and J by 0 bases, with 9 bases between the two germline ends. This CDR3 contains 13 residues. The CDR3 protein is CAIRDGSSYEQYF. Here the CDR3 DNA reads TGTGCCATCAGGGACGGGAGCTCCTACGAGCAGTACTTC.

The chain couples TRBV3-1 (or the pseudogene TRBV3-2) to TRBJ2-1, with D tentatively TRBD1 (6 bases). Germline assignment: CDR1 LGHDT and CDR2 YNNKEL (reference sequence). The CDR3 is made up of 14 amino acids. V dropped 1 base and J dropped 9 bases, with 13 bases sitting between them. CDR3: CASSQAGRGSEQFF. DNA for the CDR3: TGTGCCAGCAGCCAAGCTGGCAGGGGAAGTGAGCAGTTCTTC.

The gene calls are TRBV28 and TRBJ1-1; D perhaps matches TRBD1 (5 bases). The germline V gene has CDR1 MDHEN and CDR2 SYDVKM. The CDR3 is 16 amino acids. V shed 2 bases and J shed 3 bases, with 16 bases lying between them. The chain's CDR3 is CASSLGDRTPYTEAFF. DNA for the CDR3: TGTGCCAGCAGTTTAGGGGATCGGACACCGTACACTGAAGCTTTCTTT.

V gene TRBV20-1 combines with J gene TRBJ2-2, with 11 bases lining up with TRBD2. The CDR3 runs to 16 residues. J gave up 5 bases and V 3 bases, and 8 bases lay outside the gene matches. The V gene's germline CDR1 is DFQATT and CDR2 SNEGSKA (reference sequence). The CDR3 sequence: CSASTLAGGYTGELFF. CDR3 nucleotide sequence: TGCAGTGCTAGTACCCTAGCGGGGGGTTATACCGGGGAGCTGTTTTTT.

This clone was observed a handful of times. This chain links TRBV25-1 with TRBJ1-1, with D perhaps TRBD1 (5 bases). Germline V CDR1 and CDR2: MGHDK, SYGVNS. V lost 4 bases and J 12 bases, leaving 18 bases between the germline ends. The CDR3 sequence is 13 residues long. CDR3 coding DNA: TGTGCCAGCAGTGCACGGATTTCAGGGAAAACTTTCTTT. Translated: CASSARISGKTFF. The whole variable domain, remainder taken from reference TRBV25-1 and TRBJ1-1, is EADIYQTPRYLVIGTGKKITLECSQTMGHDKMYWYQQDPGMELHLIHYSYGVNSTEKGDLSSESTVSRIRTEHFPLTLESARPSHTSQYLCASSARISGKTFFGQGTRLTVV.

As DNA, the CDR3 is TGTGCCAGCAGCTTGGACTCCTTGGTGGATACGCAGTATTTT. Amino acid sequence: CASSLDSLVDTQYF. The rearrangement links TRBV5-6 to TRBJ2-3; D call uncertain. Germline V lookup: CDR1 SGHDT, CDR2 YYEEEE. V lost 0 bases and J lost 6, with 11 bases in between. This CDR3 has 14 amino acids.

The count of this clone is one. The CDR3 here is CAISVVADIYGYTF. The CDR3 DNA follows: TGTGCCATCAGTGTAGTTGCCGACATCTATGGCTACACCTTC. This chain links TRBV10-3 with TRBJ1-2; D is unresolved. Germline V gives CDR1 ENHRY, CDR2 SYGVKD. The CDR3 has 14 amino acids. V was shortened by 4 bases and J by 4 bases, with 13 bases between the two germline ends.

This chain uses TRBV19 with TRBJ2-1; D perhaps matches TRBD1 (6 bases). The CDR3 has 17 residues. Germline V gene data show CDR1 as LNHDA and CDR2 as SQIVND (reference sequence). V was pared by 3 bases and J by 4 bases, with 19 bases between. The CDR3 protein is CASSIAQYRVSYNEQFF. The CDR3, as DNA: TGTGCCAGTAGTATTGCCCAGTACAGGGTCTCATACAATGAGCAGTTCTTC.

The genes are TRBV4-1 and TRBJ1-2; D gene uncertain. V lost 0 bases and J lost 7, with 21 bases in between. The CDR3 has 17 residues. Germline values: CDR1 MGHRA, CDR2 YSYEKL. For the CDR3, the DNA is TGCGCCAGCAGCCAAGAAGGGAAGGGAGCGGGATCCCTTGGCTACACCTTC. Protein product: CASSQEGKGAGSLGYTF.

The chain carries TRBV2 and TRBJ1-2; D is perhaps TRBD1 (5 bases). The V end lost 6 bases, the J end lost 4 bases, and 12 bases lay between the germline ends. The germline gives CDR1 SNHLY, CDR2 FYNNEI. This CDR3 spans 13 amino acids. CDR3 nucleotides: TGTGCCAGCAGCTCCCCAGGGCTCTATGGCTACACCTTC. Translation gives CASSSPGLYGYTF.

The chain recombines TRBV13 with TRBJ2-5; a possible D gene is TRBD1 (6 bases). The CDR3 contains 16 residues. Trimming cost V 1 base and J 4 bases, with 16 bases left between them. Germline V CDR1 and CDR2: PRHDT, FYEKMQ (reference sequence). CDR3 sequence (DNA): TGTGCCAGCAGCTTAGCAGGGGTTTCAAGTTTAGAGACCCAGTACTTC. It codes for CASSLAGVSSLETQYF. The full variable domain, completed using reference TRBV13 and TRBJ2-5, is AAGVIQSPRHLIKEKRETATLKCYPIPRHDTVYWYQQGPGQDPQFLISFYEKMQSDKGSIPDRFSAQQFSDYHSELNMSSLELGDSALYFCASSLAGVSSLETQYFGPGTRLLVL.

The J gene is TRBJ1-1, the V gene TRBV6-7, with 7 bases fitting TRBD1. TRBV6-7 is designated an ORF whose function remains uncertain. The CDR3 consists of 13 residues. The V segment lost 6 bases and the J segment 4 bases; nucleotides outside the gene matches: 5. The CDR3 here is CASSPPGGTEAFF. As DNA, the CDR3 is TGTGCCAGCAGCCCCCCAGGGGGCACTGAAGCTTTCTTT.

This clone came up once. This chain joins TRBV4-2 and TRBJ1-4; D is possibly TRBD1 (5 bases). The CDR3 totals 16 residues. The V gene lost 0 bases and the J gene lost 5 bases, with 13 bases spanning the gap. Germline V gene data show CDR1 as LGHNA and CDR2 as YNFKEQ. The CDR3: CASSQEGTGLNEKLFF. The CDR3 nucleotides read TGTGCCAGCAGCCAAGAAGGCACAGGATTAAATGAAAAACTGTTTTTT.

The CDR3 sequence is CASSAPRGGEKGTEAFF. CDR3 nucleotides: TGCGCCAGCAGCGCCCCGAGAGGGGGGGAAAAAGGGACTGAAGCTTTCTTT. This sequence joins TRBV4-1 and TRBJ1-1, with a tentative D call TRBD1 (6 bases). This CDR3 spans 17 amino acids. Per the germline V gene, CDR1 is MGHRA and CDR2 is YSYEKL. V shed 5 bases and J shed 5 bases, with 24 bases lying between them.

The rearrangement joins TRBV6-5 to TRBJ1-1; tentative D call: TRBD1 (6 bases). The germline gives CDR1 MNHEY, CDR2 SVGAGI. Trimming stripped 6 bases from V and 7 bases from J, with 9 bases between. The CDR3 contains 11 residues. The CDR3 region has the DNA TGTGCCAGCAGAGGGGGAGTTGAAGCTTTCTTT. The encoded protein is CASRGGVEAFF.

The J gene is TRBJ1-2, the V gene TRBV29-1; D is unresolved. V was clipped by 7 bases and J by 7 bases, with 19 bases between them. CDR1 and CDR2 from the germline V gene are SQVTM and ANQGSEA. The CDR3 covers 13 residues. CDR3 sequence (DNA): TGCAGCGGGTCACTAACGGAGGGCGTTGGCTACACCTTC. It translates to CSGSLTEGVGYTF.